This passage covers 28 T cell receptor beta chains from one sample sequenced in a study of memory CD4+ T cells and cytomegalovirus serostatus. The assay was immunoSEQ multiplex PCR, and TCRdb's table has in-frame clones only and misses some. The sample records about 57,000 clones, under 80% being singletons. The sort gate was single viable CD3+CD4+CD8-CD45RO+ cells for memory CD4+ T cells. Sequencing was performed on memory CD4+ T cells from blood. These receptors originate from an adult in good health and CMV-seronegative.

The V call is TRBV7-9, the J call TRBJ1-6; no reliable D call. Germline V gene sequence: CDR1 SEHNR, CDR2 FQNEAQ (reference sequence). The CDR3 is 14 amino acids. V was clipped by 2 bases and J by 6 bases, with 8 bases between them. CDR3 in amino acids: CASSLSSGNSPLHF. DNA for the CDR3: TGTGCCAGCAGCTTAAGTTCTGGTAATTCACCCCTCCACTTT.

The V gene is TRBV18, the J gene TRBJ1-5; tentative D call: TRBD1 (6 bases). There are 15 residues in the CDR3. The V and J ends lost 2 bases and 3 bases respectively, with 11 bases between them. The germline CDR1 and CDR2 sequences are KGHSH and LQKENI. CDR3 residues: CASSPGGGTNQPQHF. The CDR3 nucleotides are TGTGCCAGCTCACCAGGAGGGGGGACCAATCAGCCCCAGCATTTT.

The chain recombines TRBV7-2 with TRBJ2-1; D remains unclear. The CDR3 contains 11 residues. Germline CDR1 reads SGHTA; CDR2 reads FQGNSA. Trimming removed 2 bases at V and 7 bases at J, with 3 bases between. CDR3 amino acids: CASSLFNEQFF. For the CDR3, the DNA is TGTGCCAGCAGCTTATTTAATGAGCAGTTCTTC.

The V gene is TRBV15, the J gene TRBJ1-5, with no clear D. Deletions cut 0 bases from V and 4 bases from J, with 4 bases between. This CDR3 is 13 amino acids long. CDR1 is LNHNV, CDR2 YYDKDF, per germline (reference sequence). CDR3 sequence: CATSREQNQPQHF. The CDR3 coding sequence is TGTGCCACCAGCAGAGAACAGAATCAGCCCCAGCATTTT.

J is TRBJ2-3 and V is TRBV18; weak D call: TRBD2 (6 bases). The CDR3 runs to 18 residues. V lost 1 base to trimming and J lost 5 bases, with 22 bases between them. Germline CDR1 KGHSH, CDR2 LQKENI. The CDR3 loop reads CASSPLGGSASVGDTQYF. The DNA of the CDR3 is TGTGCCAGCTCACCACTCGGGGGAAGCGCTTCAGTTGGAGATACGCAGTATTTT.

The CDR3 sequence is CASSPWLTYGYTF. The CDR3 nucleotides read TGTGCCAGCAGCCCGTGGCTTACTTATGGCTACACCTTC. The chain combines TRBV5-6 with TRBJ1-2, with D unresolved. Germline lookup yields CDR1 SGHDT and CDR2 YYEEEE. V was shortened by 4 bases and J by 5 bases, with 12 bases between the two germline ends. The CDR3 is made up of 13 amino acids.

The CDR3 DNA reads as TGTGCCGCTATGAGCTCCTATAATTCACCCCTCCACTTT. This encodes CAAMSSYNSPLHF. The rearrangement links TRBV10-3 to TRBJ1-6; the D is unclear. The CDR3 contains 13 residues. Per the germline V gene, CDR1 is ENHRY and CDR2 is SYGVKD. The ends were cut back, 11 bases at V and 0 bases at J, with 8 bases in the middle.

V gene TRBV5-8 combines with J gene TRBJ2-3; D remains unclear. V lost 0 bases, J lost 0 bases, and 11 bases lay in between. The CDR3 sequence is 16 residues long. Germline V gene sequence: CDR1 SGHTS, CDR2 YDEGEE. The CDR3 spells CASSLEVPISTDTQYF. CDR3 nucleotide sequence: TGTGCCAGCAGCTTGGAGGTTCCGATCAGCACAGATACGCAGTATTTT.

This chain links TRBV7-8 with TRBJ1-5; no firm D call. Trimming shortened V by 4 bases and J by 5 bases, and 9 bases separated the two germline ends. This CDR3 comprises 13 residues. CDR1 SGHVS and CDR2 FQNEAQ come from the germline V gene. The chain's CDR3 is CASSYSPDQPQHF. The CDR3, as DNA: TGTGCCAGCAGCTACTCCCCAGATCAGCCCCAGCATTTT.

V usage is TRBV7-6 and J usage is TRBJ2-7; D is possibly TRBD1 (6 bases). Germline-derived CDR1 and CDR2 are SGHVS and FNYEAQ. Trimming took 5 bases from V and 4 from J, leaving 12 bases between them. This CDR3 contains 13 residues. The CDR3 coding sequence is TGTGCCAGCAGCCACGGGACAACATACGAGCAGTACTTC. Translation: CASSHGTTYEQYF.

The chain employs TRBV14 and TRBJ2-3; 13 bases are a match to TRBD2. Germline V lookup: CDR1 SGHDN, CDR2 FVKESK. The CDR3 has 17 residues. J lost 0 bases, V lost 1 base, and 1 base had no gene match. CDR3 bases: TGTGCCAGCAGCCAAGTGACTAGCGGGGGGAGCACAGATACGCAGTATTTT. The encoded protein is CASSQVTSGGSTDTQYF.

This chain connects TRBV5-1 to TRBJ2-5; weak D call: TRBD2 (6 bases). The CDR3 is 16 amino acids. CDR1 is SGHRS and CDR2 is YFSETQ in the germline V gene. Trimming removed 0 bases at V and 3 bases at J, with 15 bases between. The CDR3 loop is CASSLGAGRGEETQYF. Here the CDR3 DNA reads TGCGCCAGCAGCTTGGGGGCTGGGCGGGGAGAAGAGACCCAGTACTTC.

The genes are TRBV25-1 and TRBJ2-5; 8 bases line up with TRBD2. The CDR3 length is 15 residues. Trimming cost V 11 bases and J 5 bases; bases outside gene matches: 16. Germline values: CDR1 MGHDK, CDR2 SYGVNS. CDR3 sequence: CAVQSGGPGSETQYF. Written as DNA, the CDR3 is TGTGCCGTACAATCGGGGGGGCCGGGTTCTGAGACCCAGTACTTC.

V and J are TRBV6-6 and TRBJ1-2, with a tentative D call TRBD1 (5 bases). Looked up from germline, CDR1 is MNHNY and CDR2 is SVGAGI (reference sequence). The CDR3 is made up of 13 amino acids. Trimming removed 6 bases at V and 4 bases at J, with 12 bases between. The CDR3 spells CASRWGTGYGYTF. CDR3 sequence (DNA): TGTGCCAGCAGATGGGGGACCGGCTATGGCTACACCTTC.

This clone was detected once. The V call is TRBV4-1, the J call TRBJ2-5, with D possibly being TRBD1 (6 bases). Near its end, the DNA agrees better with TRBJ2-7, so the J call may be wrong. Per germline, CDR1 MGHRA and CDR2 YSYEKL. The CDR3 consists of 14 residues. CDR3: CASSQDTNRDEQYF. In nucleotides, the CDR3 is TGCGCCAGCAGCCAAGACACAAACAGGGACGAGCAGTACTTC.

This clone was counted a single time. This rearrangement joins TRBV18 to TRBJ2-7; TRBD1 matches 9 bases. The CDR3 runs to 13 residues. V lost 6 bases to trimming and J lost 6 bases; unmatched junction nucleotides: 6. Germline lookup yields CDR1 KGHSH and CDR2 LQKENI. The CDR3 sequence is CASSRTGESEQYF. CDR3 in DNA: TGTGCCAGCTCCCGGACAGGGGAAAGCGAGCAGTACTTC.

This chain joins TRBV11-2 and TRBJ2-1, with a weak D call TRBD2 (6 bases). Germline CDR1 is SGHAT and CDR2 is FQNNGV. CDR3 length: 16 amino acids. V lost 4 bases and J lost 4, with 17 bases in between. The CDR3 nucleotides are TGTGCCAGCAGCTCCCGGGTAGCGCGGGGTTACAATGAGCAGTTCTTC. The encoded protein is CASSSRVARGYNEQFF.

This rearrangement joins TRBV28 to TRBJ2-3; 8 bases agree with TRBD1. Germline V gene sequence: CDR1 MDHEN, CDR2 SYDVKM. The CDR3 spans 15 residues. Trimming removed 4 bases from V and 6 bases from J; junction bases left unmatched: 9. The DNA for the CDR3 is TGTGCCAGCAGTTCACAGGGGGGTTTGTTGGATACGCAGTATTTT. Translation gives CASSSQGGLLDTQYF.

The gene calls are TRBV11-2 and TRBJ2-1; tentative D call: TRBD2 (6 bases). The CDR3 is 14 amino acids. V gave up 1 base and J gave up 7 bases, with 11 bases separating them. Germline CDR1 reads SGHAT; CDR2 reads FQNNGV. The CDR3, as DNA: TGTGCCAGCAGCTTAGCGGGAGTACGAAATGAGCAGTTCTTC. Protein sequence: CASSLAGVRNEQFF. Based on the CDR3 plus reference TRBV11-2 and TRBJ2-1, the full variable domain is EAGVAQSPRYKIIEKRQSVAFWCNPISGHATLYWYQQILGQGPKLLIQFQNNGVVDDSQLPKDRFSAERLKGVDSTLKIQPAKLEDSAVYLCASSLAGVRNEQFFGPGTRLTVL.

The chain joins TRBV7-8 to TRBJ2-2, with 10 bases that match TRBD1. Germline V gives CDR1 SGHVS, CDR2 FQNEAQ. The CDR3 has 15 residues. The ends lost 5 bases at V and 7 bases at J; junction bases unmatched: 7. CDR3: CASSVRDRGHGELFF. DNA for the CDR3: TGTGCCAGCAGCGTCCGGGACAGGGGTCACGGGGAGCTGTTTTTT. The complete variable domain, with remaining parts taken from reference TRBV7-8 and TRBJ2-2, reads GAGVSQSPRYKVAKRGQDVALRCDPISGHVSLFWYQQALGQGPEFLTYFQNEAQLDKSGLPSDRFFAERPEGSVSTLKIQRTQQEDSAVYLCASSVRDRGHGELFFGEGSRLTVL.

The chain recombines TRBV10-3 with TRBJ2-1, with D unclear. Trimming cost V 4 bases and J 15 bases, with 10 bases left between them. This CDR3 is 10 amino acids long. CDR1 ENHRY and CDR2 SYGVKD come from the germline V gene. The CDR3 protein is CAISGGHRFF. CDR3 DNA sequence: TGTGCCATCAGTGGGGGTCATCGGTTCTTC.

This clone showed up just a few times. The chain uses TRBV18 and TRBJ2-5; no firm D call. CDR3 length: 15 residues. The germline gives CDR1 KGHSH, CDR2 LQKENI. V gave up 0 bases and J gave up 5 bases, with 13 bases separating them. The CDR3 bases are TGTGCCAGCTCACCACCGTTTGGTCAGTTGGAGACCCAGTACTTC. It translates to CASSPPFGQLETQYF.

This clone was counted once. The V call is TRBV5-8, the J call TRBJ2-2; D remains unclear. Deletions cut 1 base from V and 4 bases from J, with 14 bases between. Germline values: CDR1 SGHTS, CDR2 YDEGEE. The CDR3 is 16 amino acids. CDR3 amino acids: CASSLLKSRATGELFF. DNA of the CDR3: TGTGCCAGCAGCTTGCTAAAAAGTCGGGCCACCGGGGAGCTGTTTTTT.

The chain employs TRBV7-2 and TRBJ2-3, with a tentative D call TRBD1 (6 bases). The V gene's germline CDR1 is SGHTA and CDR2 FQGNSA. V was pared by 0 bases and J by 3 bases, with 16 bases between. CDR3 size: 17 residues. CDR3: CASSLAQGQDLTDTQYF. CDR3 nucleotides: TGTGCCAGCAGCTTAGCCCAGGGACAAGACCTAACAGATACGCAGTATTTT.

The genes are TRBV21-1 and TRBJ1-2. TRBV21-1 has pseudogene status. This CDR3 has 18 residues. The CDR3 DNA reads TGTGCCAGCAGCAACTCCGGGACGGTAATCTTTCCTAACTATGGCTACACCTTC. Protein: CASSNSGTVIFPNYGYTF.

This clone was counted a few times. The J gene is TRBJ2-5, the V gene TRBV19; perhaps D is TRBD1 or TRBD2 (5 bases each). V gave up 3 bases and J gave up 5 bases, with 22 bases separating them. Germline lookup yields CDR1 LNHDA and CDR2 SQIVND (reference sequence). The CDR3 sequence is 17 residues long. CDR3 DNA sequence: TGTGCCAGTAGTATCGTAGGAATCCGGGGCGGGCGGGAGACCCAGTACTTC. Translating it yields CASSIVGIRGGRETQYF.

This clone was detected a few times. V gene TRBV5-5 combines with J gene TRBJ2-7; maybe TRBD1 (6 bases). Looked up from germline, CDR1 is SGHKS and CDR2 is YYEKEE (reference sequence). The V end was cut by 6 bases, the J end by 1 base, with 8 bases between. The CDR3 length is 12 residues. The CDR3 spells CASNRDSYEQYF. CDR3 nucleotide sequence: TGTGCCAGCAACAGGGATTCCTACGAGCAGTACTTC.

The chain joins TRBV18 to TRBJ2-7; TRBD2 aligns across 11 bases. J lost 5 bases, V lost 3 bases, and 6 bases had no gene match. CDR3 length: 15 residues. Germline V gives CDR1 KGHSH, CDR2 LQKENI. The CDR3 spells CASSPIAGGANEQYF. In DNA, the CDR3 is TGTGCCAGCTCACCTATAGCGGGGGGGGCCAACGAGCAGTACTTC.